This T cell receptor beta chain was sequenced for a study of read filtering for tumor transcriptome and immune sequencing. Molecular barcoded adaptors covering alpha/delta and beta/gamma chains were used on around 370 ng RNA. TCRdb ran MiXCR on the reads and lists one entry per CDR3 protein. The table records 25,000 to 35,000 distinct CDR3 sequences, around 18% of them present only once. Study-wide results and caveats: Even smaller IR-seq throughput identified most shared clonotypes. Approximately 77% of IR-seq clonotypes had a single read, yet these held approximately 3.7% of reads.

This clonotype was observed at least ten times. Its cognate antigen is unknown. The sequence derives from a donor aged 40 or over with multiple myeloma. Sequenced input: a population of CD138-negative cells sorted from bone marrow.

The CDR3: CASSIEGIMNTEAFF. CDR3 nucleotide sequence: TGTGCCAGTAGTATTGAGGGAATCATGAACACTGAAGCTTTCTTT. This chain links TRBV19 with TRBJ1-1; D is unresolved. Trimming shortened V by 3 bases and J by 0 bases, and 11 bases separated the two germline ends. CDR1 is LNHDA, CDR2 SQIVND, per germline (reference sequence). CDR3 size: 15 residues.